This entry lists 32 T cell receptor beta chains sequenced from one sample in a study of graft-versus-host responses after intestinal transplantation. Sequenced by immunoSEQ multiplex PCR; TCRdb stores in-frame clones only, minus some. The table records some 90,000 clones, about nine tenths of them present only once. Antigens for these TCRs are unknown. Sequencing used unstimulated CD8+ T cells sorted from spleen or lymph node cells, obtained before intestinal transplant. These receptors were taken from a human donor who received an intestinal transplant.

This chain joins TRBV7-9 and TRBJ2-1, with D possibly TRBD2 on 5 matching bases. The CDR3 sequence is 13 residues long. V gave up 8 bases and J gave up 3 bases, with 11 bases separating them. Per germline, CDR1 SEHNR and CDR2 FQNEAQ (reference sequence). The DNA for the CDR3 is TGTGCCAGCGGCCGAACTAGCTACAATGAGCAGTTCTTC. Encoded protein: CASGRTSYNEQFF.

In this sample, this clone turned up once. The chain links TRBV5-4 to TRBJ2-1; D unclear. This CDR3 contains 11 residues. Between the trimmed V and J ends, which lost 1 base and 8 bases, there was a span of 4 bases. Per germline, CDR1 SGHNT and CDR2 YYREEE (reference sequence). The CDR3: CASSLFDEQFF. The CDR3 coding sequence is TGTGCCAGCAGCTTGTTCGATGAGCAGTTCTTC.

The chain uses TRBV5-5 and TRBJ2-7; 9 bases agree with TRBD1. CDR1 SGHKS and CDR2 YYEKEE come from the germline V gene (reference sequence). Trimming removed 3 bases from V and 3 bases from J; junction bases left unmatched: 10. This CDR3 comprises 16 residues. The CDR3 is CASSSTGTGSNYEQYF. In nucleotides, the CDR3 is TGTGCCAGCAGCTCCACCGGGACAGGGAGCAACTACGAGCAGTACTTC.

The rearrangement links TRBV9 to TRBJ2-7, with D possibly TRBD2 on 6 matching bases. The CDR3 length is 15 residues. The V end was cut by 0 bases, the J end by 3 bases, with 13 bases between. Per germline, CDR1 SGDLS and CDR2 YYNGEE. CDR3 loop: CASSVDGGGFYEQYF. CDR3 nucleotide sequence: TGTGCCAGCAGCGTAGATGGGGGAGGCTTCTACGAGCAGTACTTC.

The rearrangement links TRBV28 to TRBJ2-3; D remains ambiguous. V lost 3 bases to trimming and J lost 11 bases, with 18 bases between them. From germline, CDR1 is MDHEN and CDR2 SYDVKM. The CDR3 loop spans 14 amino acids. CDR3 nucleotide sequence: TGTGCCAGCAGTTTTCCTCCCCGCGGCTGGGAGCAGTATTTT. Translated: CASSFPPRGWEQYF. Full variable domain (rest looked up from reference TRBV28 and TRBJ2-3): DVKVTQSSRYLVKRTGEKVFLECVQDMDHENMFWYRQDPGLGLRLIYFSYDVKMKEKGDIPEGYSVSREKKERFSLILESASTNQTSMYLCASSFPPRGWEQYFGPGTRLTVL.

This rearrangement joins TRBV6-1 to TRBJ1-5; D ambiguous. V lost 7 bases and J lost 0, with 7 bases in between. The CDR3 consists of 13 residues. Germline assignment: CDR1 MNHNS and CDR2 SASEGT. CDR3 bases: TGTGCCAGCACCCGCTATAGCAATCAGCCCCAGCATTTT. Protein sequence: CASTRYSNQPQHF.

This clone was detected once. The chain joins TRBV18 to TRBJ2-7; D gene unclear. V lost 0 bases and J lost 4, with 10 bases in between. Germline V gene data show CDR1 as KGHSH and CDR2 as LQKENI. The CDR3 is 14 residues long. The CDR3: CASSPPTGPYEQYF. The CDR3, as DNA: TGTGCCAGCTCACCACCGACGGGCCCGTACGAGCAGTACTTC.

The genes are TRBV2 and TRBJ1-4; no firm D call. Germline values: CDR1 SNHLY, CDR2 FYNNEI. Deletions cut 1 base from V and 12 bases from J, with 18 bases between. The CDR3 contains 15 residues. DNA for the CDR3: TGTGCCAGCAGTGAAGGATTTTGGGCTGGAAAACAACTGTTTTTT. Encoded protein: CASSEGFWAGKQLFF. Supplemented by reference TRBV2 and TRBJ1-4, the full variable domain reads EPEVTQTPSHQVTQMGQEVILRCVPISNHLYFYWYRQILGQKVEFLVSFYNNEISEKSEIFDDQFSVERPDGSNFTLKIRSTKLEDSAMYFCASSEGFWAGKQLFFGSGTQLSVL.

The V call is TRBV27, the J call TRBJ2-6, with no clear D. The V and J ends lost 6 bases and 4 bases respectively, with 7 bases between them. There are 13 residues in the CDR3. Germline CDR1 MNHEY, CDR2 SMNVEV (reference sequence). As DNA, the CDR3 is TGTGCCAGCAGACCGACAGGGGCCAACGTCCTGACTTTC. As protein: CASRPTGANVLTF.

The chain recombines TRBV11-2 with TRBJ2-1, with D perhaps TRBD2 (5 bases). The CDR3 has 16 amino acids. The germline V gene has CDR1 SGHAT and CDR2 FQNNGV. V was cut by 5 bases and J by 0 bases, with 14 bases left in between. The CDR3 DNA is TGTGCCAGCAGCGAACTCGCCGGGATCTCCTACAATGAGCAGTTCTTC. Its translation is CASSELAGISYNEQFF.

The chain is built from TRBV11-1 and TRBJ2-7; D is unclear. Trimming took off 2 bases at V and 0 bases at J, with 8 bases between the two ends. In germline, CDR1 is SGHAT, CDR2 FQDESV (reference sequence). This CDR3 is 14 amino acids long. CDR3 sequence: CASSLSQSSYEQYF. In DNA form, the CDR3 reads TGTGCCAGCAGCTTAAGCCAAAGCTCCTACGAGCAGTACTTC.

This clone has only one observation. The rearrangement links TRBV6-5 to TRBJ1-2; 10 bases agree with TRBD1. CDR1 MNHEY and CDR2 SVGAGI come from the germline V gene. This CDR3 spans 13 amino acids. The V gene end was trimmed by 5 bases and the J gene end by 5 bases; junction bases not matched to a gene: 2. CDR3 in amino acids: CASSTGQGYGYTF. Written as DNA, the CDR3 is TGTGCCAGCAGTACGGGACAGGGGTATGGCTACACCTTC.

The chain couples TRBV9 to TRBJ2-5, with TRBD1 identical over 10 bases. V lost 0 bases and J lost 3; bases outside the gene matches: 2. Germline CDR1 SGDLS, CDR2 YYNGEE. CDR3 size: 15 residues. The CDR3 DNA sequence: TGTGCCAGCAGCGTAGAGGGGACAGGGGAAGAGACCCAGTACTTC. Amino acid sequence: CASSVEGTGEETQYF.

The count of this clone is one. The chain has TRBV11-2 and TRBJ2-7, with D unclear. The length of the CDR3 is 12 residues. Germline V gene data show CDR1 as SGHAT and CDR2 as FQNNGV. V was shortened by 3 bases and J by 4 bases, with 7 bases between the two germline ends. The CDR3 region is CASSFHSYEQYF. CDR3 coding DNA: TGTGCCAGCAGCTTTCACTCGTACGAGCAGTACTTC.

This chain joins TRBV5-1 and TRBJ1-2; D uncertain. The CDR3 contains 17 residues. Per the germline V gene, CDR1 is SGHRS and CDR2 is YFSETQ. V was pared by 0 bases and J by 0 bases, with 15 bases between. The DNA for the CDR3 is TGCGCCAGCAGCTTGGAAGGGCTAATCGAAGCTAACTATGGCTACACCTTC. Protein: CASSLEGLIEANYGYTF.

This chain links TRBV13 with TRBJ2-3; the match to TRBD2 covers 15 bases. The CDR3 loop spans 18 amino acids. Trimming cost V 8 bases and J 3 bases; bases outside gene matches: 12. Germline V gene data show CDR1 as PRHDT and CDR2 as FYEKMQ (reference sequence). This chain's CDR3 is CASLGTSGGSGQTDTQYF. CDR3 bases: TGTGCCAGCTTGGGGACTAGCGGGGGGAGCGGACAAACAGATACGCAGTATTTT.

This chain uses TRBV28 with TRBJ1-2, with D possibly TRBD1 on 5 matching bases. Germline V gene data show CDR1 as MDHEN and CDR2 as SYDVKM. The CDR3 is 15 residues long. V lost 2 bases to trimming and J lost 5 bases, with 15 bases between them. The CDR3 DNA is TGTGCCAGCAGTTTACAGGGAGGGACTGGGTATGGCTACACCTTC. Its protein is CASSLQGGTGYGYTF.

This clone showed up just once. The CDR3 DNA sequence: TGTGCCAGCAGCTTGGGAGTACGGGGCGAGCGGGGCCCTACAAATGAGCAGTTCTTC. It yields the protein CASSLGVRGERGPTNEQFF. The chain couples TRBV7-9 to TRBJ2-1; 7 nucleotides agree with TRBD2. Germline V gene sequence: CDR1 SEHNR, CDR2 FQNEAQ (reference sequence). Trimming removed 3 bases from V and 7 bases from J; junction bases left unmatched: 21. The CDR3 runs 19 residues.

J is TRBJ2-1 and V is TRBV28; D uncertain. Germline values: CDR1 MDHEN, CDR2 SYDVKM. CDR3 length: 16 amino acids. Trimming shortened V by 1 base and J by 7 bases, and 17 bases separated the two germline ends. This chain's CDR3 is CASSLFLTVPSNEQFF. For the CDR3, the DNA is TGTGCCAGCAGTTTATTTCTTACCGTTCCCTCTAATGAGCAGTTCTTC.

The genes are TRBV9 and TRBJ2-5; D is possibly TRBD2 (7 bases). The CDR3 is 14 residues long. Germline V gene data show CDR1 as SGDLS and CDR2 as YYNGEE. The V end lost 5 bases, the J end lost 5 bases, and 16 bases lay between the germline ends. The CDR3 reads CASSGGGGLETQYF. The CDR3 nucleotides read TGTGCCAGCAGTGGGGGAGGGGGGTTGGAGACCCAGTACTTC. The full variable domain, with the rest looked up from reference TRBV9 and TRBJ2-5, is DSGVTQTPKHLITATGQRVTLRCSPRSGDLSVYWYQQSLDQGLQFLIQYYNGEERAKGNILERFSAQQFPDLHSELNLSSLELGDSALYFCASSGGGGLETQYFGPGTRLLVL.

This chain connects TRBV27 to TRBJ2-1; D is unclear. The CDR3 is 11 residues long. V lost 3 bases and J lost 6, with 3 bases in between. Germline V gene sequence: CDR1 MNHEY, CDR2 SMNVEV (reference sequence). The DNA for the CDR3 is TGTGCCAGCAGTTTTGGCAATGAGCAGTTCTTC. This sequence encodes CASSFGNEQFF.

This chain links TRBV12-5 with TRBJ2-5; D not resolved. There are 13 residues in the CDR3. The ends were cut back, 3 bases at V and 2 bases at J, with 7 bases in the middle. The germline V gene has CDR1 LGHNT and CDR2 FRNRAP. The CDR3 region has the DNA TGTGCTAGTGGTTTTCCAAGTCAAGAGACCCAGTACTTC. Residues: CASGFPSQETQYF.

This clone was counted once. Other DNA sequences in this sample translate to the same CDR3. The chain recombines TRBV18 with TRBJ2-3; perhaps TRBD2 as D (5 bases). The CDR3 contains 17 residues. Germline CDR1 reads KGHSH; CDR2 reads LQKENI. The V end was cut by 3 bases, the J end by 2 bases, with 18 bases between. The CDR3 coding sequence is TGTGCCAGCTCACCCAAACTCTTTGGGGAGTTCACAGATACGCAGTATTTT. It is translated as CASSPKLFGEFTDTQYF.

This clone was observed a single time. This sequence joins TRBV5-6 and TRBJ2-7; maybe TRBD1 (6 bases). Germline V gives CDR1 SGHDT, CDR2 YYEEEE. V was cut by 6 bases and J by 6 bases, with 13 bases left in between. The CDR3 length is 12 residues. The CDR3: CASTQTGSEQYF. The CDR3 DNA reads as TGTGCCAGCACCCAAACAGGGTCCGAGCAGTACTTC.

The chain couples TRBV11-2 to TRBJ2-7, with TRBD1 as a possible D gene (6 bases). The germline V gene has CDR1 SGHAT and CDR2 FQNNGV. CDR3 length: 14 amino acids. The ends were cut back, 2 bases at V and 4 bases at J, with 12 bases in the middle. The CDR3 sequence: CASSLQGLVYEQYF. As DNA, the CDR3 is TGTGCCAGCAGCTTACAGGGGTTGGTTTACGAGCAGTACTTC. Based on the CDR3 plus reference TRBV11-2 and TRBJ2-7, the full variable domain is EAGVAQSPRYKIIEKRQSVAFWCNPISGHATLYWYQQILGQGPKLLIQFQNNGVVDDSQLPKDRFSAERLKGVDSTLKIQPAKLEDSAVYLCASSLQGLVYEQYFGPGTRLTVT.

CDR3 in DNA: TGTGCCATCAGTGAGTTAGAGCCCGGGGAGCTGTTTTTT. The encoded protein is CAISELEPGELFF. The V and J genes are TRBV10-3 and TRBJ2-2; the D is unclear. The CDR3 has 13 residues. V was trimmed by 1 base and J by 6 bases, leaving 6 bases between them. Looked up from germline, CDR1 is ENHRY and CDR2 is SYGVKD.

The gene calls are TRBV25-1 and TRBJ2-7; D is possibly TRBD2 (6 bases). V shed 5 bases and J shed 0 bases, with 8 bases lying between them. This CDR3 comprises 13 residues. CDR1 is MGHDK, CDR2 SYGVNS, per germline. The CDR3 is CASSPGSSYEQYF. As DNA, the CDR3 is TGTGCCAGCAGTCCCGGGAGCTCCTACGAGCAGTACTTC.

The rearrangement uses TRBV5-1 and TRBJ1-1; a weak D match, TRBD1 (6 bases). The length of the CDR3 is 17 residues. Germline-derived CDR1 and CDR2 are SGHRS and YFSETQ. The ends were cut back, 2 bases at V and 7 bases at J, with 24 bases in the middle. DNA of the CDR3: TGCGCCAGCAGCTTAAACAGGGTCACCCACTCTGGGGGTGAAGCTTTCTTT. Its protein product is CASSLNRVTHSGGEAFF. Using reference TRBV5-1 and TRBJ1-1 for the parts outside the CDR3, the full variable domain is KAGVTQTPRYLIKTRGQQVTLSCSPISGHRSVSWYQQTPGQGLQFLFEYFSETQRNKGNFPGRFSGRQFSNSRSEMNVSTLELGDSALYLCASSLNRVTHSGGEAFFGQGTRLTVV.

The rearrangement links TRBV9 to TRBJ2-7; D gene uncertain. The CDR3 contains 15 residues. CDR1 is SGDLS, CDR2 YYNGEE, per germline. The ends were cut back, 2 bases at V and 4 bases at J, with 16 bases in the middle. The chain's CDR3 is CASSVPGHSSYEQYF. CDR3 bases: TGTGCCAGCAGCGTTCCGGGTCACTCCTCGTACGAGCAGTACTTC.

The V call is TRBV27, the J call TRBJ2-2; no definite D call. This CDR3 contains 14 residues. Germline V gene sequence: CDR1 MNHEY, CDR2 SMNVEV (reference sequence). V lost 0 bases to trimming and J lost 5 bases, with 7 bases between them. The CDR3 DNA follows: TGTGCCAGCAGTTTATCCACCGGGACCGGGGAGCTGTTTTTT. Translating it yields CASSLSTGTGELFF.

The chain joins TRBV10-3 to TRBJ1-1; 7 bases are shared with TRBD1. The CDR3 has 15 residues. V gave up 6 bases and J gave up 4 bases; unmatched junction bases: 11. CDR1 and CDR2 (germline): ENHRY, SYGVKD. The CDR3 spells CAIRDPDRVGTEAFF. CDR3 bases: TGTGCCATCAGGGATCCAGACAGGGTAGGCACTGAAGCTTTCTTT.

V gene TRBV27 combines with J gene TRBJ2-3; 8 bases fit TRBD2. V was pared by 10 bases and J by 1 base, with 10 bases of the junction left unmatched. CDR1 MNHEY and CDR2 SMNVEV come from the germline V gene (reference sequence). CDR3 length: 15 residues. This CDR3 is CATSGGWGGTDTQYF. CDR3 DNA sequence: TGTGCCACCAGCGGGGGTTGGGGGGGCACAGATACGCAGTATTTT.